The rows below give T cell receptor beta chains drawn from one sample of a study of neurological immune-mediated disorders. TCRdb independently ran MiXCR on the 5' RACE reads; one entry per CDR3 protein. The repertoire holds about 80,000 distinct CDR3 sequences, with 4.3% as singletons. Sequences were obtained from PBMCs. These receptors were obtained from a woman aged 60 to 75 with multiple sclerosis. Both conserved end residues are part of each CDR3. D genes are given only for firm matches. Size is stated for part of the rows, as once, few or many counts, or as a class when the clone is expanded.

size: many; V: TRBV20-1; J: TRBJ2-1; D: TRBD2; CDR3: CSAPSGGAKFF; DNA: TGCAGTGCTCCTTCCGGGGGGGCTAAGTTCTTC
size: many; V: TRBV6-5; J: TRBJ1-1; D: NA; CDR3: CASRQSHMNTEAFF; DNA: TGTGCCAGCAGGCAGAGCCACATGAACACTGAAGCTTTCTTT
size: many; V: TRBV5-4; J: TRBJ1-1; D: TRBD1; CDR3: CASSLSATGERTFF; DNA: TGTGCCAGCAGCTTGTCGGCGACAGGGGAACGAACTTTCTTT
size: many; V: TRBV7-2; J: TRBJ1-4; D: NA; CDR3: CASSFDRNNEKLFF; DNA: TGTGCCAGCAGCTTTGACAGGAACAATGAAAAACTGTTTTTT
size: many; V: TRBV30; J: TRBJ1-2; D: TRBD1; CDR3: CAWRHSGQGDGYTF; DNA: TGTGCCTGGAGGCATTCCGGACAGGGTGATGGCTACACCTTC
size: many; V: TRBV6-5; J: TRBJ1-3; D: NA; CDR3: CASSYSNVVGNTIYF; DNA: TGTGCCAGCAGTTACTCGAATGTTGTTGGAAACACCATATATTTT
size: many; V: TRBV20-1; J: TRBJ1-2; D: NA; CDR3: CSALGETNYGYTF; DNA: TGCAGTGCCTTGGGGGAGACTAACTATGGCTACACCTTC
size: many; V: TRBV29-1; J: TRBJ2-2; D: NA; CDR3: CSVEQGWNTGELFF; DNA: TGCAGCGTTGAGCAGGGTTGGAACACCGGGGAGCTGTTTTTT
size: many; V: TRBV5-1; J: TRBJ2-5; D: TRBD1; CDR3: CASSRVPGQQETQYF; DNA: TGCGCCAGCAGCCGCGTCCCGGGACAGCAAGAGACCCAGTACTTC
size: many; V: TRBV5-1; J: TRBJ1-4; D: NA; CDR3: CASSVGLSGGNEKLFF; DNA: TGCGCCAGCAGCGTGGGGTTATCGGGCGGTAATGAAAAACTGTTTTTT
size: many; V: TRBV24-1; J: TRBJ2-5; D: TRBD1; CDR3: CATSDGGQGAETQYF; DNA: TGTGCCACCAGTGATGGGGGACAGGGGGCAGAGACCCAGTACTTC
size: many; V: TRBV9; J: TRBJ2-1; D: NA; CDR3: CASSERVANEQFF; DNA: TGTGCCAGCAGCGAGAGGGTGGCGAATGAGCAGTTCTTC
size: NA; V: TRBV6-6; J: TRBJ2-2; D: NA; CDR3: CASSAGRTGELFF; DNA: TGTGCCAGCAGTGCAGGGAGGACCGGGGAGCTGTTTTTT
size: many; V: TRBV7-2; J: TRBJ2-5; D: NA; CDR3: CASSLIGASEKTQYF; DNA: TGTGCCAGCAGCCTCATCGGGGCCAGTGAGAAGACCCAGTACTTC
size: many; V: TRBV7-8; J: TRBJ1-1; D: NA; CDR3: CASSRLELMNTEAFF; DNA: TGTGCCAGCAGCCGATTAGAACTTATGAACACTGAAGCTTTCTTT
size: many; V: TRBV29-1; J: TRBJ1-1; D: NA; CDR3: CSVDGRMNTEAFF; DNA: TGCAGCGTTGATGGTCGGATGAACACTGAAGCTTTCTTT
size: many; V: TRBV7-6; J: TRBJ2-7; D: NA; CDR3: CASSLVAGGHDNEQYF; DNA: TGTGCCAGCAGCTTAGTGGCCGGGGGTCATGACAACGAGCAGTACTTC
size: many; V: TRBV20-1; J: TRBJ1-5; D: TRBD1; CDR3: CSARERDRVASAVQPQHF; DNA: TGCAGTGCTAGAGAAAGGGACAGGGTTGCTTCAGCTGTTCAGCCCCAGCATTTT
size: many; V: TRBV7-8; J: TRBJ2-7; D: NA; CDR3: CASSHKGSPRLEQYF; DNA: TGTGCCAGCAGCCACAAGGGGTCCCCTAGGCTCGAGCAGTACTTC
size: many; V: TRBV15; J: TRBJ2-5; D: TRBD1; CDR3: CATRGQGDGVETQYF; DNA: TGTGCCACCAGAGGACAGGGGGATGGGGTGGAGACCCAGTACTTC
size: many; V: TRBV20-1; J: TRBJ2-7; D: TRBD2; CDR3: CSAQTSADVGYEQYF; DNA: TGCAGTGCCCAAACTAGCGCTGACGTGGGATACGAGCAGTACTTC
size: many; V: TRBV6-1; J: TRBJ2-7; D: NA; CDR3: CASRLTGTYEQYF; DNA: TGTGCCAGCAGACTCACAGGGACCTACGAGCAGTACTTC
size: many; V: TRBV5-6; J: TRBJ1-5; D: NA; CDR3: CASSLSPLEGQPQHF; DNA: TGTGCCAGCAGCTTGTCACCTCTCGAGGGTCAGCCCCAGCATTTT
size: many; V: TRBV5-6; J: TRBJ1-2; D: NA; CDR3: CASSLVQGNGYTF; DNA: TGTGCCAGCAGCTTGGTCCAGGGGAATGGCTACACCTTC
size: many; V: TRBV27; J: TRBJ1-2; D: TRBD1; CDR3: CASSLMGQGLSNYGYTF; DNA: TGTGCCAGCAGTTTAATGGGACAGGGCCTATCTAACTATGGCTACACCTTC
size: NA; V: TRBV6-1; J: TRBJ1-5; D: NA; CDR3: CASSDEGRFYLAQHF; DNA: TGTGCCAGCAGTGACGAAGGGCGGTTCTATCTCGCCCAGCATTTT
size: many; V: TRBV28; J: TRBJ2-2; D: NA; CDR3: CASARPHIGELFF; DNA: TGTGCCAGCGCACGCCCTCACATCGGGGAGCTGTTTTTT
size: many; V: TRBV6-6; J: TRBJ2-3; D: NA; CDR3: CASSRQTTPRGDTQYF; DNA: TGTGCCAGCAGTCGCCAGACTACCCCTCGCGGAGATACGCAGTATTTT
size: many; V: TRBV27; J: TRBJ2-7; D: NA; CDR3: CASSLGGAISYEQYF; DNA: TGTGCCAGCAGTTTAGGGGGGGCAATCTCCTACGAGCAGTACTTC
size: many; V: TRBV5-1; J: TRBJ2-7; D: TRBD2; CDR3: CASSSMPSGLTYEQYF; DNA: TGCGCCAGCAGCTCGATGCCTAGCGGATTAACCTACGAGCAGTACTTC
size: many; V: TRBV28; J: TRBJ2-1; D: TRBD1; CDR3: CASSSDRGGDEQFF; DNA: TGTGCCAGCAGTTCGGACAGGGGAGGAGATGAGCAGTTCTTC
size: many; V: TRBV5-1; J: TRBJ2-5; D: NA; CDR3: CASSEFLGRETQYF; DNA: TGCGCCAGCAGCGAGTTTTTAGGGAGAGAGACCCAGTACTTC
size: many; V: TRBV7-8; J: TRBJ2-7; D: TRBD1; CDR3: CASTPWNRGIYEQYF; DNA: TGTGCCAGCACCCCCTGGAACAGGGGTATCTACGAGCAGTACTTC
size: many; V: TRBV5-1; J: TRBJ2-6; D: NA; CDR3: CASHQSGANVLTF; DNA: TGCGCCAGCCATCAGTCTGGGGCCAACGTCCTGACTTTC
size: many; V: TRBV12-3/TRBV12-4; J: TRBJ1-1; D: NA; CDR3: CASSSGFEAFF; DNA: TGTGCCAGCAGTTCTGGGTTTGAAGCTTTCTTT
size: many; V: TRBV5-6; J: TRBJ1-2; D: NA; CDR3: CASSFAGTPGYTF; DNA: TGTGCCAGCAGCTTTGCAGGTACGCCTGGCTACACCTTC
size: many; V: TRBV5-1; J: TRBJ1-4; D: NA; CDR3: CASSPDPPNEKLFF; DNA: TGCGCCAGCAGCCCGGACCCACCCAATGAAAAACTGTTTTTT
size: many; V: TRBV12-3/TRBV12-4; J: TRBJ2-7; D: NA; CDR3: CASSKSTGIYEQYF; DNA: TGTGCCAGCAGTAAGTCGACAGGTATCTACGAGCAGTACTTC
size: many; V: TRBV7-8; J: TRBJ1-2; D: NA; CDR3: CASSYDRGSTNGYTF; DNA: TGTGCCAGCAGCTACGACAGAGGATCCACGAATGGCTACACCTTC
size: many; V: TRBV5-1; J: TRBJ2-1; D: TRBD1; CDR3: CASRSGQGSYNEQFF; DNA: TGCGCCAGCCGCTCGGGACAGGGGTCCTACAATGAGCAGTTCTTC
size: many; V: TRBV20-1; J: TRBJ1-1; D: NA; CDR3: CSASDAGTGDTEAFF; DNA: TGCAGTGCTAGCGACGCTGGGACGGGGGACACTGAAGCTTTCTTT
size: many; V: TRBV5-5; J: TRBJ2-1; D: NA; CDR3: CASSLVWGGDEQFF; DNA: TGTGCCAGCAGCTTAGTTTGGGGGGGCGATGAGCAGTTCTTC
size: many; V: TRBV7-7; J: TRBJ1-1; D: NA; CDR3: CASSPGVGATEAFF; DNA: TGTGCTAGCAGTCCAGGAGTGGGGGCCACTGAAGCTTTCTTT
size: many; V: TRBV10-3; J: TRBJ1-4; D: TRBD1; CDR3: CAISEPPGQGDNEKLFF; DNA: TGTGCCATCAGTGAGCCTCCGGGACAGGGCGATAATGAAAAACTGTTTTTT
size: many; V: TRBV7-8; J: TRBJ2-7; D: TRBD1; CDR3: CASSLATGANEQYF; DNA: TGTGCCAGCAGCTTAGCGACAGGGGCCAACGAGCAGTACTTC
size: many; V: TRBV5-1; J: TRBJ1-3; D: NA; CDR3: CASSLDSGTGNTIYF; DNA: TGCGCCAGCAGTCTGGACAGCGGTACTGGAAACACCATATATTTT
size: many; V: TRBV5-1; J: TRBJ1-1; D: TRBD1; CDR3: CASSSGTGPETEAFF; DNA: TGCGCCAGCAGCTCCGGGACAGGGCCGGAAACTGAAGCTTTCTTT
size: many; V: TRBV6-5; J: TRBJ1-5; D: NA; CDR3: CASSQDGNQPQHF; DNA: TGTGCCAGCAGCCAGGACGGCAATCAGCCCCAGCATTTT
size: many; V: TRBV27; J: TRBJ2-7; D: TRBD2; CDR3: CASMPGASGGLYEQYF; DNA: TGTGCCAGCATGCCTGGTGCTAGCGGGGGGTTATACGAGCAGTACTTC
size: NA; V: TRBV20-1; J: TRBJ2-5; D: NA; CDR3: CSAKVPLGVWETQYF; DNA: TGCAGTGCTAAGGTCCCGTTGGGGGTCTGGGAGACCCAGTACTTC
size: many; V: TRBV5-1; J: TRBJ2-7; D: TRBD2; CDR3: CASRRTGTSGDEQYF; DNA: TGCGCCAGCAGGCGGACCGGGACTAGCGGGGACGAGCAGTACTTC
size: many; V: TRBV5-1; J: TRBJ1-1; D: NA; CDR3: CASRLGGQNTEAFF; DNA: TGCGCCAGCAGGCTTGGGGGACAGAACACTGAAGCTTTCTTT
size: many; V: TRBV12-3/TRBV12-4; J: TRBJ1-4; D: NA; CDR3: CASSLLEKLFF; DNA: TGTGCCAGCAGTTTATTAGAAAAACTGTTTTTT
size: many; V: TRBV5-6; J: TRBJ2-7; D: NA; CDR3: CASSLVERESYEQYF; DNA: TGTGCCAGCAGCTTGGTAGAACGGGAGTCCTACGAGCAGTACTTC
size: many; V: TRBV7-2; J: TRBJ2-7; D: TRBD2; CDR3: CASSPRVAGGREQYF; DNA: TGTGCCAGCAGCCCCAGGGTAGCGGGGGGGCGTGAGCAGTACTTC
size: many; V: TRBV18; J: TRBJ1-1; D: TRBD1; CDR3: CASSSGQGTMNTEAFF; DNA: TGTGCCAGCTCATCCGGACAGGGGACCATGAACACTGAAGCTTTCTTT